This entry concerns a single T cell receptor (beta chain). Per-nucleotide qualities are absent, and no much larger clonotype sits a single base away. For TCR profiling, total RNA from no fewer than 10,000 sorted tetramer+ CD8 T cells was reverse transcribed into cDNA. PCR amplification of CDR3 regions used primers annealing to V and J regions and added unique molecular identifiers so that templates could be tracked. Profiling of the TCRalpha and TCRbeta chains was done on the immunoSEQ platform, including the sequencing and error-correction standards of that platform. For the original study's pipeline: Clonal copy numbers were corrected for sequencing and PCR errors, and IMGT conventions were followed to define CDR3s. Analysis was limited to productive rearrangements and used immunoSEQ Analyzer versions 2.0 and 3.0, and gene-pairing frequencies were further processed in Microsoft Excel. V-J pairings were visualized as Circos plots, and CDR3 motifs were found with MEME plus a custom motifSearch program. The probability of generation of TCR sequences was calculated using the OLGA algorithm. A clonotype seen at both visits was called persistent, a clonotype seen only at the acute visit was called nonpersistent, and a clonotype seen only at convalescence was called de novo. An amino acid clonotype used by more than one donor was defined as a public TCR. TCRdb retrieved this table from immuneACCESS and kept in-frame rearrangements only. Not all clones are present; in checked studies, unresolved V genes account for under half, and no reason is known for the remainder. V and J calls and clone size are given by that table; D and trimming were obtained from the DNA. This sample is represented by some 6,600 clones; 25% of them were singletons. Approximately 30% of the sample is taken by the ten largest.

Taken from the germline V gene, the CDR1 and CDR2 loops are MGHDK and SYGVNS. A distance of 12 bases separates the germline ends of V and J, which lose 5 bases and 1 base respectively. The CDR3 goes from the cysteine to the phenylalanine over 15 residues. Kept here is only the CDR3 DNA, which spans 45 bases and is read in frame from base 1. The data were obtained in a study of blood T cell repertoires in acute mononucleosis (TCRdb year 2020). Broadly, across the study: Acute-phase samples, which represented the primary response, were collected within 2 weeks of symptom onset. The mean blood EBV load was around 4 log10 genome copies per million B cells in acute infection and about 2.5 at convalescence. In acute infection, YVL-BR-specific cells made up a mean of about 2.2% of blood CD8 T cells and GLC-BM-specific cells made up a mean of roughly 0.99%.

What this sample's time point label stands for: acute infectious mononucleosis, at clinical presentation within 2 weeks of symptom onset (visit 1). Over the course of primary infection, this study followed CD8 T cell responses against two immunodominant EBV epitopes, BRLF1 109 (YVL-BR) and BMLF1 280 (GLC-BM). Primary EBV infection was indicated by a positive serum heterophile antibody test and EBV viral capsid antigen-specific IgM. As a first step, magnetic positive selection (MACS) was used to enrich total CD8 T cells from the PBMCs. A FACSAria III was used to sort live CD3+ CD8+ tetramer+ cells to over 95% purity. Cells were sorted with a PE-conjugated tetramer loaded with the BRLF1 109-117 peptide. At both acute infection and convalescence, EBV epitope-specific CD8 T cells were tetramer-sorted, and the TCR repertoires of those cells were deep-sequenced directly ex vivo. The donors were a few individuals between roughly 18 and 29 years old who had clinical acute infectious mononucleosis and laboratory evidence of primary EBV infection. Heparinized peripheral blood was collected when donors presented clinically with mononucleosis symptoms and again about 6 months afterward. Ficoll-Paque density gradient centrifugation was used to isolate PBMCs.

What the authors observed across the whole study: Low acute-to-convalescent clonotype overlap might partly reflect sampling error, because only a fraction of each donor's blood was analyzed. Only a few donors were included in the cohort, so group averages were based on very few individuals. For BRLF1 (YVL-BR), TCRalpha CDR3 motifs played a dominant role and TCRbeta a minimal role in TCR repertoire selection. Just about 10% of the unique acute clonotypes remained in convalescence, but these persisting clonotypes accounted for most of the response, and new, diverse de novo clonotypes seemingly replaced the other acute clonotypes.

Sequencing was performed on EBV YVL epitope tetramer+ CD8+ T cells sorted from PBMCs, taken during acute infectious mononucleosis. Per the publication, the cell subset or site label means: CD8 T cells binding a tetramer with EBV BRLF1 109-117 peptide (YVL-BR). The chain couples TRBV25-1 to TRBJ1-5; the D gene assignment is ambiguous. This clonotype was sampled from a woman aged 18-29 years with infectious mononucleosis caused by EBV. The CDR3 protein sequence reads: CASSPLLGSNQPQHF. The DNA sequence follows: TGTGCCAGCAGTCCACTCTTAGGAAGCAATCAGCCCCAGCATTTT.